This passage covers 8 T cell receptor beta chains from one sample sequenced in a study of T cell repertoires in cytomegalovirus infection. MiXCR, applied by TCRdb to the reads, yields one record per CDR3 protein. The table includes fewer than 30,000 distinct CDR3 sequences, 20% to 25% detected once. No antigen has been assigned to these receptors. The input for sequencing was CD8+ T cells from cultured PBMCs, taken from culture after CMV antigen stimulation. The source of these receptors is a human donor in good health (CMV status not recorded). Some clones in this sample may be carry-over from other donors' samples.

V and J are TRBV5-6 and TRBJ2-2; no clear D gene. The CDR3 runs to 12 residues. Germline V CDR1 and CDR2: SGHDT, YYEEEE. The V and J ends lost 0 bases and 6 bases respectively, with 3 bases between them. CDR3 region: CASSLVSGELFF. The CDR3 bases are TGTGCCAGCAGCTTGGTGTCCGGGGAGCTGTTTTTT.

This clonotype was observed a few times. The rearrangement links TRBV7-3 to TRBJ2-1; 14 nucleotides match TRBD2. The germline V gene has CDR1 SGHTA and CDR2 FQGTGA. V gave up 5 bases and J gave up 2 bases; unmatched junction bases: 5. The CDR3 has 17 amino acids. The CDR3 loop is CASSEGTSGGPYNEQFF. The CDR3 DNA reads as TGTGCCAGCAGCGAGGGGACTAGCGGGGGCCCCTACAATGAGCAGTTCTTC.

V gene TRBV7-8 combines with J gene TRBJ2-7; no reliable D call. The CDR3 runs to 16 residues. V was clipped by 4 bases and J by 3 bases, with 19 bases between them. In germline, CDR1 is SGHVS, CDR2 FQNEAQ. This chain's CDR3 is CASSSPNFDALYEQYF. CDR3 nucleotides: TGTGCCAGCAGCTCACCGAACTTCGACGCCCTCTACGAGCAGTACTTC.

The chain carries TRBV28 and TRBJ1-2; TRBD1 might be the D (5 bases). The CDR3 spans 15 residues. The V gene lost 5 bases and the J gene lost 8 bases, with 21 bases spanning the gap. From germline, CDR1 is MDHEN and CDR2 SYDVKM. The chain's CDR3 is CASSPRIQVGGGYTF. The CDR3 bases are TGTGCCAGCAGTCCTAGGATACAGGTTGGAGGAGGCTACACCTTC.

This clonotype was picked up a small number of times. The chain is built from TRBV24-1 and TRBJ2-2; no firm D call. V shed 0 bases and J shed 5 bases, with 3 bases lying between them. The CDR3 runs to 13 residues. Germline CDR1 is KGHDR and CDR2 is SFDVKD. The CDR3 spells CATSDLWTGELFF. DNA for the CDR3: TGTGCCACCAGTGATTTGTGGACCGGGGAGCTGTTTTTT.

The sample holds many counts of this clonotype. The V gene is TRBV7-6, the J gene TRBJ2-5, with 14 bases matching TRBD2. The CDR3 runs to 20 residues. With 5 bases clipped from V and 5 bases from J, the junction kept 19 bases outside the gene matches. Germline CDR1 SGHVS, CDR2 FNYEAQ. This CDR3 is CASSLLPGSRTSGGLETQYF. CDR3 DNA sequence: TGTGCCAGCAGCCTCCTCCCGGGGTCGAGGACTAGCGGGGGGTTGGAGACCCAGTACTTC.

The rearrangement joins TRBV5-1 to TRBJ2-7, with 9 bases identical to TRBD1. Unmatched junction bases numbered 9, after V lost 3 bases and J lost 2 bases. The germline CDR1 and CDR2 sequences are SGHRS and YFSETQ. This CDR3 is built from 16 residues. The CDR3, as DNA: TGCGCCAGCAGCTACGACCGGGACAGGGTCACCTACGAGCAGTACTTC. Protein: CASSYDRDRVTYEQYF.

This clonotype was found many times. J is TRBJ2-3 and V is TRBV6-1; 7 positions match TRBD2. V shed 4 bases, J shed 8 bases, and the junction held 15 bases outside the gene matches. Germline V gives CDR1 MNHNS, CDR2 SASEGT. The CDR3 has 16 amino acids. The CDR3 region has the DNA TGTGCCAGCAGTGGCCCGGATTCTCCAGAGCGGGGTACGCAGTATTTT. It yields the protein CASSGPDSPERGTQYF.